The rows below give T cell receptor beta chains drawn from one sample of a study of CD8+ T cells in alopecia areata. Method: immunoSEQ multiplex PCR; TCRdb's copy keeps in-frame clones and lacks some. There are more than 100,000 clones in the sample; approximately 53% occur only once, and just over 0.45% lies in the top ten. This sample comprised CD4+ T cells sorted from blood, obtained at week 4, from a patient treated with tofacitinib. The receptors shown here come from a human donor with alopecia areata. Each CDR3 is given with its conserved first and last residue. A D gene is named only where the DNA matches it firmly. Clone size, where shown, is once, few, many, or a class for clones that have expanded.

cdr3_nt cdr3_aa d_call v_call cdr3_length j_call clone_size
TGTGCCTGGGATCTTAGCGGGGGGAACTACAATGAGCAGTTCTTC CAWDLSGGNYNEQFF TRBD2 TRBV30 15 TRBJ2-1 NA
TGTGCCAGCAGAGGGGCCGGACTCTCCTACAATGAGCAGTTCTTC CASRGAGLSYNEQFF NA TRBV6-1 15 TRBJ2-1 few
TGTGCCAGCAGCCAAGATAGGTTTGGTGGCTACACCTTC CASSQDRFGGYTF NA TRBV4-2 13 TRBJ1-2 NA
TGCAGCGTTGCGATCTATGTAATGACGTCCTACGAGCAGTACTTC CSVAIYVMTSYEQYF NA TRBV29-1 15 TRBJ2-7 NA
TGTGCCAGCAGGAGCCGGGCAGCCCGAGCTTTCTTT CASRSRAARAFF NA TRBV27 12 TRBJ1-1 few
TGCGCCAGCAGCTCTCCCAGAGAGACCCAGTACTTC CASSSPRETQYF NA TRBV5-1 12 TRBJ2-5 NA
TGTGCCTGGAGCGCGGGCCCGAGCACAGATACGCAGTATTTT CAWSAGPSTDTQYF NA TRBV30 14 TRBJ2-3 NA
TGTGCCAGCAGCGTAGGAGGTACGGGGGACGGTGCTGGCTACACCTTC CASSVGGTGDGAGYTF NA TRBV9 16 TRBJ1-2 few
TGTGCCAGCAGTTTGGCCGCAGGGACCTACGAGCAGTACTTC CASSLAAGTYEQYF NA TRBV6-6 14 TRBJ2-7 NA
TGCGCCAGCAGCTCTACAGGGATGGGCACCGGGGAGCTGTTTTTT CASSSTGMGTGELFF NA TRBV5-1 15 TRBJ2-2 NA
TGTGCCAGCAGCGAGAATAATCAGCCCCAGCATTTT CASSENNQPQHF NA TRBV7-2 12 TRBJ1-5 NA
TGTGCTAGTGGTTTGAGAGATACCGAAGAGCAGTTCTTC CASGLRDTEEQFF NA TRBV12-5 13 TRBJ2-1 NA
TGTGCCTGGGGGCCAGGTTACCCCGAAGCTTTCTTT CAWGPGYPEAFF NA TRBV30 12 TRBJ1-1 NA
TGTGCCAGCAGCCCCCTGGGGACTAGCGGGAGGGGTGAGCAGTTCTTC CASSPLGTSGRGEQFF TRBD2 TRBV11-2 16 TRBJ2-1 few
TGTGCCTGGAGTGGGACGCACGGCAATCAGCCCCAGCATTTT CAWSGTHGNQPQHF NA TRBV30 14 TRBJ1-5 few
TGTGCCAGCAGTTCCCGGGCCCTGAACACTGAAGCTTTCTTT CASSSRALNTEAFF NA TRBV27 14 TRBJ1-1 few
TGCGCCAGCGGTTACGGTGAGGGGGGAAAAGGCTACACCTTC CASGYGEGGKGYTF NA TRBV4-1 14 TRBJ1-2 NA
TGTGCCAGCAGCTTAGTTGGCGGGGGGGCGATTTACGAGCAGTACTTC CASSLVGGGAIYEQYF TRBD2 TRBV11-2 16 TRBJ2-7 NA
TGTGCCAGCAGTCTTGGCCAGTATGGCTACACCTTC CASSLGQYGYTF NA TRBV6-5 12 TRBJ1-2 NA
TGTGCCTGGACCACGACAGGTTGGGGCGAAAAACTGTTTTTT CAWTTTGWGEKLFF NA TRBV30 14 TRBJ1-4 NA
TGTGCCTGGAGTGTCGTCGGGACAGGGGATGAAAAACTGTTTTTT CAWSVVGTGDEKLFF TRBD1 TRBV30 15 TRBJ1-4 NA
TGTGCCAGCATCGAACAGAACAAAGAGACCCAGTACTTC CASIEQNKETQYF NA TRBV25-1 13 TRBJ2-5 NA
TGTGCCAGCAGCTTAGATGTCCAGAGGGGCTACACCTTC CASSLDVQRGYTF NA TRBV7-9 13 TRBJ1-2 NA
TGTGCCTGGAGTGTGGGGGGGCATAGCAATCAGCCCCAGCATTTT CAWSVGGHSNQPQHF NA TRBV30 15 TRBJ1-5 NA
TGTGCCAGCGCGACAGGGAACTATGGCTACACCTTC CASATGNYGYTF TRBD1 TRBV6-5 12 TRBJ1-2 NA
TGTGCCAGCAGCCACGGGACGACCGGTGGGCAGTACTTC CASSHGTTGGQYF NA TRBV7-2 13 TRBJ2-7 few
TGCAGCGTCCAGGGTTCAACTAATGAAAAACTGTTTTTT CSVQGSTNEKLFF NA TRBV29-1 13 TRBJ1-4 NA
TGTGCCAGTGTGGACAAAGGGGGCAGACTTGAAGCTTTCTTT CASVDKGGRLEAFF TRBD1 TRBV19 14 TRBJ1-1 few
TGCGCCAGCAGCATCCGGGGGAGCGCGTACGAGCAGTACTTC CASSIRGSAYEQYF NA TRBV5-1 14 TRBJ2-7 few
TGCAGCGTTGCAGGGGTCGAGCACGAGCAGTACTTC CSVAGVEHEQYF NA TRBV29-1 12 TRBJ2-7 NA
TGTGCCTGGAGTGGAGCGGGGGGGACAGATACGCAGTATTTT CAWSGAGGTDTQYF TRBD2 TRBV30 14 TRBJ2-3 NA
TGCAGCGTTCGCGGACAGGAGAAAACCTACGAGCAGTACTTC CSVRGQEKTYEQYF TRBD1 TRBV29-1 14 TRBJ2-7 many
TGTGCCAGCAGCCAGCTAAAGGGCTCAGGTAGTGGCTACACCTTC CASSQLKGSGSGYTF NA TRBV4-2 15 TRBJ1-2 NA
TGTGCCAGCAGTCGGGTCACCGGGGAGCTGTTTTTT CASSRVTGELFF NA TRBV25-1 12 TRBJ2-2 NA
TGTGCCAGCAGCCGTCGACAGGGGGGAGAGACCCAGTACTTC CASSRRQGGETQYF TRBD1 TRBV13 14 TRBJ2-5 NA